This TCR beta chain came from a study of blood T cell repertoires in COVID-19. The overall study: Donors in the United States, Italy and Spain gave samples during acute or convalescent COVID-19. Nucleic acid was either cDNA or gDNA, and it came from T cells, B-cell-depleted T cells, or PBMCs.

Method: immunoSEQ multiplex PCR; TCRdb's copy keeps in-frame clones and lacks some. The sample holds around 55,000 clones, roughly 87% seen once. The CDR3 contains 15 residues. CDR1 and CDR2 (germline): SGHRS, YFSETQ. J was trimmed by 2 bases and V by 3 bases; bases with no gene match: 6. This receptor was taken from a middle-aged man with COVID-19, enrolled during active disease. Sequenced input: peripheral blood. This chain connects TRBV5-1 to TRBJ2-3, with 7 nucleotides matching TRBD1. Here the CDR3 reads CASSSGTDSTDTQYF. CDR3 bases: TGCGCCAGCAGCTCGGGGACAGACTCCACAGATACGCAGTATTTT.